Listed below are T cell receptor beta chains from one sample, sequenced in a study of human T cells and chemical hapten exposure. TCRdb re-derived calls from the RACE reads in MiXCR, one entry per CDR3 protein. The repertoire holds 50,000 to 70,000 distinct CDR3 sequences, with around 6.3% as singletons. Sequencing was done on a sample of whole blood. The receptors stem from a female donor in good health. Some clones in this sample may be carry-over from other donors' samples. CDR3s include the opening cysteine and the closing phenylalanine or tryptophan. D genes are given only for firm matches. Where a row states a size, it is once, few, many or the class of an expanded clone; other rows omit it.

>many|TRBJ2-1|TRBD1|TRBV5-1
CASSLGGTGITYNEQFF
TGCGCCAGCAGCTTGGGGGGGACAGGGATCACCTACAATGAGCAGTTCTTC
>few|TRBJ2-3|NA|TRBV7-6
CASSSLGETQYF
TGTGCCAGCAGCTCCCTCGGCGAAACGCAGTATTTT
>NA|TRBJ1-5|NA|TRBV19
CASSYRDNQPQHF
TGTGCCAGTAGTTACAGAGACAATCAGCCCCAGCATTTT
>many|TRBJ2-2|NA|TRBV29-1
CSVITGSTGELFF
TGCAGCGTTATTACAGGGTCTACCGGGGAGCTGTTTTTT
>many|TRBJ2-1|TRBD2|TRBV29-1
CSVDVRAGVRVEQFF
TGCAGCGTTGACGTCCGAGCGGGAGTACGCGTTGAGCAGTTCTTC
>NA|TRBJ2-5|TRBD2|TRBV14
CASSRGLAGGETQYF
TGTGCCAGCAGCAGGGGACTAGCGGGAGGAGAGACCCAGTACTTC
>many|TRBJ1-1|NA|TRBV2
CASSHQSFGALNTEAFF
TGTGCCAGCAGCCACCAGAGCTTTGGAGCCCTGAACACTGAAGCTTTCTTT
>NA|TRBJ1-4|NA|TRBV6-7
CASIPGGENEKLFF
TGTGCCAGCATCCCCGGGGGGGAAAATGAAAAACTGTTTTTT
>many|TRBJ1-4|NA|TRBV6-2/TRBV6-3
CASSYRGRRGEKLFF
TGTGCCAGCAGTTACCGGGGGCGGCGAGGTGAAAAACTGTTTTTT
>many|TRBJ1-5|NA|TRBV28
CASSFGPRGNQPQHF
TGTGCCAGCAGTTTTGGGCCCCGAGGAAATCAGCCCCAGCATTTT
>few|TRBJ2-5|NA|TRBV6-2/TRBV6-3
CASSHAKPGIFLPRQETQYF
TGTGCCAGCAGTCACGCGAAACCCGGGATATTCCTCCCGAGGCAAGAGACCCAGTACTTC
>few|TRBJ2-7|NA|TRBV6-1
CASSDSGAYEQYF
TGTGCCAGCAGTGATTCGGGGGCCTACGAGCAGTACTTC
>few|TRBJ2-2|TRBD1|TRBV11-2
CASSLRTGVFTGELFF
TGTGCCAGCAGCTTAAGGACAGGGGTTTTCACCGGGGAGCTGTTTTTT
>few|TRBJ1-6|NA|TRBV15
CATSREDSLTISPLHF
TGTGCCACCAGCAGAGAGGACAGCCTGACTATTTCACCCCTCCACTTT
>few|TRBJ2-7|NA|TRBV2
CASKEKQYEQYF
TGTGCCAGCAAGGAAAAACAGTACGAGCAGTACTTC
>many|TRBJ1-2|NA|TRBV9
CASSGDGPYTF
TGTGCCAGCAGCGGTGATGGGCCCTACACCTTC
>NA|TRBJ2-5|NA|TRBV3-1
CASRLTSSEETQYF
TGTGCCAGCAGACTTACCTCCAGCGAGGAGACCCAGTACTTC
>few|TRBJ1-5|NA|TRBV2
CASTRDRQPQHF
TGTGCCAGCACCAGGGACCGACAGCCCCAGCATTTT
>NA|TRBJ1-1|NA|TRBV2
CASNRLLSTEAFF
TGTGCCAGCAACCGGTTGTTGTCCACTGAAGCTTTCTTT
>many|TRBJ2-3|TRBD1|TRBV5-1
CASSLGTGVSTDTQYF
TGCGCCAGCAGCTTGGGGACAGGGGTTAGCACAGATACGCAGTATTTT
>many|TRBJ2-1|TRBD1|TRBV28
CASSSTGDEQFF
TGTGCCAGCAGCTCAACAGGGGATGAGCAGTTCTTC
>NA|TRBJ2-3|TRBD1|TRBV29-1
CSVEYGTGDTDTQYF
TGCAGCGTTGAGTACGGGACAGGGGACACAGATACGCAGTATTTT
>few|TRBJ2-6|NA|TRBV2
CASWGISGANVLTF
TGTGCCAGCTGGGGTATCTCTGGGGCCAACGTCCTGACTTTC
>many|TRBJ1-2|NA|TRBV15
CATSRGRSSGYTF
TGTGCCACCAGCAGAGGCAGGAGCTCAGGCTACACCTTC
>many|TRBJ2-3|NA|TRBV15
CATSSRAAGSDTDTQYF
TGTGCCACCAGCAGTAGAGCGGCAGGGTCGGACACAGATACGCAGTATTTT
>NA|TRBJ1-2|NA|TRBV18
CASSPRDTNYGYTF
TGTGCCAGCTCACCACGCGACACGAACTATGGCTACACCTTC
>few|TRBJ1-5|TRBD1|TRBV12-3/TRBV12-4
CASSSTGDARPQHF
TGTGCCAGCAGTTCCACAGGGGACGCTAGGCCCCAGCATTTT
>NA|TRBJ1-1|NA|TRBV4-2
CASADSGRWTEAFF
TGTGCCAGCGCTGACTCGGGGAGATGGACTGAAGCTTTCTTT
>few|TRBJ2-1|NA|TRBV7-2
CASSLVGTVLNIYNEQFF
TGTGCCAGCAGCTTAGTAGGAACCGTACTAAACATCTACAATGAGCAGTTCTTC
>few|TRBJ2-1|NA|TRBV14
CASSQRQDLHEQFF
TGTGCCAGCAGCCAAAGGCAAGACTTGCATGAGCAGTTCTTC
>NA|TRBJ2-3|NA|TRBV10-1
CASSEKETDTQYF
TGCGCCAGCAGTGAGAAGGAGACAGATACGCAGTATTTT
>NA|TRBJ2-4|TRBD1|TRBV7-2
CASSMGQGALRNIQYF
TGTGCCAGCAGCATGGGACAGGGGGCGCTTAGGAACATTCAGTACTTC
>NA|TRBJ2-1|TRBD2|TRBV7-2
CASSSSTSGSKVMVDEQFF
TGTGCCAGCAGTTCCTCGACTAGCGGGAGTAAAGTCATGGTCGATGAGCAGTTCTTC
>few|TRBJ2-4|TRBD1|TRBV4-1
CASSQPAGGRTDIQYF
TGCGCCAGCAGCCAGCCAGCAGGGGGTAGGACGGACATTCAGTACTTC
>few|TRBJ1-1|NA|TRBV11-2
CAGQTGTNTEAFF
TGTGCCGGTCAAACAGGGACGAACACTGAAGCTTTCTTT
>NA|TRBJ1-1|NA|TRBV2
CASRLQWNTEAFF
TGTGCCAGCAGGTTACAGTGGAACACTGAAGCTTTCTTT
>few|TRBJ1-2|NA|TRBV12-3/TRBV12-4
CASSPAAAGYGYTF
TGTGCCAGCAGTCCCGCAGCAGCAGGCTATGGCTACACCTTC
>NA|TRBJ2-3|TRBD2|TRBV10-3
CAISEPVSGGTDTQYF
TGTGCCATCAGTGAGCCCGTAAGCGGGGGCACAGATACGCAGTATTTT
>few|TRBJ2-7|TRBD1|TRBV19
CASTGTGFYEQYF
TGTGCCAGTACCGGGACAGGATTCTACGAGCAGTACTTC
>few|TRBJ2-2|NA|TRBV7-3
CASSYTKGGDTGELFF
TGTGCCAGCAGCTACACCAAGGGGGGAGACACCGGGGAGCTGTTTTTT
>few|TRBJ2-2|NA|TRBV19
CASKEWTAFGELFF
TGTGCCAGTAAGGAGTGGACAGCCTTCGGGGAGCTGTTTTTT
>NA|TRBJ1-1|TRBD1|TRBV25-1
CASSESMGQGHSEAFF
TGTGCCAGCAGTGAGTCTATGGGACAGGGGCACTCTGAAGCTTTCTTT
>few|TRBJ2-7|TRBD1|TRBV6-1
CASSPRTGVGTYEQYF
TGTGCCAGCAGTCCCCGGACAGGGGTAGGGACCTACGAGCAGTACTTC
>many|TRBJ2-1|TRBD2|TRBV6-5
CASSTGLAGGLNEQFF
TGTGCCAGCAGTACCGGACTAGCGGGAGGGCTAAATGAGCAGTTCTTC
>many|TRBJ2-3|NA|TRBV7-9
CASSLLEGLADTQYF
TGTGCCAGCAGCTTACTCGAGGGATTGGCAGATACGCAGTATTTT
>few|TRBJ2-5|NA|TRBV20-1
CSATSGRETETQYF
TGCAGTGCCACAAGTGGACGGGAGACAGAGACCCAGTACTTC
>many|TRBJ1-4|TRBD1|TRBV25-1
CASSEHRDREGNGEKLFF
TGTGCCAGCAGTGAACACCGGGACAGGGAAGGGAATGGCGAAAAACTGTTTTTT
>NA|TRBJ1-1|NA|TRBV2
CASRGRGGTEAFF
TGTGCCAGCCGGGGAAGGGGGGGCACTGAAGCTTTCTTT
>NA|TRBJ2-3|NA|TRBV10-3
CAISEFSTDTQYF
TGTGCCATCAGTGAGTTTAGCACAGATACGCAGTATTTT
>NA|TRBJ2-1|NA|TRBV28
CASSPTRSSYNEQFF
TGTGCCAGCAGCCCTACCAGGAGCTCCTACAATGAGCAGTTCTTC
>few|TRBJ1-3|NA|TRBV5-1
CASSFNVGNTIYF
TGCGCCAGCAGCTTTAACGTTGGAAACACCATATATTTT
>many|TRBJ1-1|NA|TRBV12-3/TRBV12-4
CASSLRENTEAFF
TGTGCCAGCAGTTTAAGAGAAAACACTGAAGCTTTCTTT
>many|TRBJ1-6|TRBD1|TRBV20-1
CSAETGGSLPLHF
TGCAGTGCTGAGACAGGGGGCTCTTTACCCCTCCACTTT
>many|TRBJ1-1|NA|TRBV20-1
CSARAHVDGEAFF
TGCAGTGCTAGAGCTCATGTCGACGGTGAAGCTTTCTTT
>few|TRBJ2-4|NA|TRBV11-2
CASSLDGRTPRF
TGTGCCAGCAGCTTAGATGGCCGGACCCCTAGGTTC